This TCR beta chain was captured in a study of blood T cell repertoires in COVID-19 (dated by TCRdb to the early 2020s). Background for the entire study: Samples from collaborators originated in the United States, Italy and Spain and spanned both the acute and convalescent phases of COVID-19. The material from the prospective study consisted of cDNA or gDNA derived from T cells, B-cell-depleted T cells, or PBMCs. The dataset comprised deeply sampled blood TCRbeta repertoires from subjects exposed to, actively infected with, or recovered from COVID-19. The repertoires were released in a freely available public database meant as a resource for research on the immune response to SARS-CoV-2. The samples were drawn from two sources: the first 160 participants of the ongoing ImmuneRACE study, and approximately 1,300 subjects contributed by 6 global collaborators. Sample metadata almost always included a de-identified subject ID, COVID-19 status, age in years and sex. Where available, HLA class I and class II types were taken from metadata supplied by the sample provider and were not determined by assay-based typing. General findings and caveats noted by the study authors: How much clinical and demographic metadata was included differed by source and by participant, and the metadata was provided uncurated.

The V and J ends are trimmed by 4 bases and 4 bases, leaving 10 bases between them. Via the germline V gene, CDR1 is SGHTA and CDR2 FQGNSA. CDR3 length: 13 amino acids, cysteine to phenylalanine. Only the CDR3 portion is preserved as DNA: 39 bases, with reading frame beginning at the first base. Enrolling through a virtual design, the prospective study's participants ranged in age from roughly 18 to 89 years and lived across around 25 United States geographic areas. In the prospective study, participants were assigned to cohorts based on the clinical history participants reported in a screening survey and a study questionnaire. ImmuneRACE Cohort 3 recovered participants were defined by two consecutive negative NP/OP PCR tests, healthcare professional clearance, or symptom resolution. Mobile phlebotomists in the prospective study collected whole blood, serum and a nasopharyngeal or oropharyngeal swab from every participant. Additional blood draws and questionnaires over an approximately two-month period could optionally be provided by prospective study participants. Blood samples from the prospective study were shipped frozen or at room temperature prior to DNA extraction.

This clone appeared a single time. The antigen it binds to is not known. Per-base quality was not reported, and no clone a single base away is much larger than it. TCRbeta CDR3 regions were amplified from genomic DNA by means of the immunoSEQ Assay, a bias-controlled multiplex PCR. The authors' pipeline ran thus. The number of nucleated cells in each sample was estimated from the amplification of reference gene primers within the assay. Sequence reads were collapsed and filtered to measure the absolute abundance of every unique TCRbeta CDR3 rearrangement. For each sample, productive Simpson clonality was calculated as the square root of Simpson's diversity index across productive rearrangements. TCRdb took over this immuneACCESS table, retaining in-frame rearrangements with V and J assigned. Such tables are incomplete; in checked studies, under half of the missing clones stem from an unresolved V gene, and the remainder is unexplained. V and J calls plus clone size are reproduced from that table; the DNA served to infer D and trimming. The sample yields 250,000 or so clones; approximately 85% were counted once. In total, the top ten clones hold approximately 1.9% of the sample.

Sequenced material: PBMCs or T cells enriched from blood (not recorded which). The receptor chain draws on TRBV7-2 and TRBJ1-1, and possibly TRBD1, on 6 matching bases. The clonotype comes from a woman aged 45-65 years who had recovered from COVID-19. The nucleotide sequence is TGTGCCAGCAGCTCCCGGGGGGCCACTGAAGCTTTCTTT. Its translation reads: CASSSRGATEAFF. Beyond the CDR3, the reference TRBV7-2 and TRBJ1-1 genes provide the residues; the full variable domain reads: GAGVSQSPSNKVTEKGKDVELRCDPISGHTALYWYRQSLGQGLEFLIYFQGNSAPDKSGLPSDRFSAERTGGSVSTLTIQRTQQEDSAVYLCASSSRGATEAFFGQGTRLTVV.